Listed below are T cell receptor beta chains from one sample, sequenced in a study of cytomegalovirus exposure and HLA in healthy donors. Sequencing was performed with immunoSEQ multiplex PCR; in TCRdb, only in-frame clones are kept and a portion is missing. The sample consists of 150,000 to 200,000 clones, 65% to 70% of them appearing once. The sample comprised PBMCs. These receptors were taken from a man aged 25-45 years in good health and CMV-seropositive. CDR3s include the opening cysteine and the closing phenylalanine or tryptophan. The order of the fields is V gene, CDR3 protein.

TRBV2,CARGTASTDTQYF
TRBV19,CASSISGESQPQHF
TRBV6-1,CASSEVRSNQPQHF
TRBV5-4,CASSLRRGGPPNETQYF
TRBV7-8,CASSLQGFYQETQYF
TRBV27,CASSLSGTLYGYTF
TRBV19,CASSRGTSWTEAFF
TRBV27,CASSSTPGLHSYEQYF
TRBV29-1,CSVAIAASGRISYEQYF
TRBV27,CASSPTDTSYEQYF
TRBV9,CASSVNLADNEQFF
TRBV30,CAWSSVGLAGVRRDTQYF
TRBV2,CASFGGLSYEQYF
TRBV5-1,CASRGGGQGSSGEQYF
TRBV2,CASSTGLTRDTQYF
TRBV18,CASSPPSGPQHF
TRBV7-9,CASSSQGASGEQYF
TRBV7-9,CASSSLGQPTGEETQYF
TRBV5-1,CASSWGDSRIGYTF
TRBV14,CASSQGGLAGFNEQFF
TRBV19,CASADRPNTEAFF
TRBV14,CASSQDRDLGGEKTEAFF
TRBV27,CASGGLHSGNTIYF
TRBV11-2,CASSREGARLQETQYF
TRBV6-5,CATSYGQDQPQHF
TRBV5-6,CASSLQQGAYSGYTF
TRBV30,CAWSSTGGNYGYTF
TRBV5-1,CASSLAGGIENTEAFF
TRBV6-5,CASSYIAGNIRETQYF
TRBV27,CATRTGQVNQPQHF
TRBV19,CASRERDRDTGELFF
TRBV11-2,CASSLDRGLGYTF
TRBV2,CASISLTGRPEAFF
TRBV7-9,CASSPLASPALTYEQYF
TRBV6-1,CASSESRDREAFF
TRBV4-1,CASSQDTLLGYEQYF
TRBV5-8,CASSLEDWTYYEQYF
TRBV10-2,CASRADRGHQPQHF
TRBV7-2,CASSLSRETQYF
TRBV12-5,CASGFRIRDRGENEQFF
TRBV14,CASSPRTGISYEQYF
TRBV27,CASSRTRWASGRTPISYEQYF
TRBV6-5,CASRSTGYYEQYF
TRBV25-1,CASSPGRGGSNQPQHF
TRBV7-8,CASSLALGSGNTIYF